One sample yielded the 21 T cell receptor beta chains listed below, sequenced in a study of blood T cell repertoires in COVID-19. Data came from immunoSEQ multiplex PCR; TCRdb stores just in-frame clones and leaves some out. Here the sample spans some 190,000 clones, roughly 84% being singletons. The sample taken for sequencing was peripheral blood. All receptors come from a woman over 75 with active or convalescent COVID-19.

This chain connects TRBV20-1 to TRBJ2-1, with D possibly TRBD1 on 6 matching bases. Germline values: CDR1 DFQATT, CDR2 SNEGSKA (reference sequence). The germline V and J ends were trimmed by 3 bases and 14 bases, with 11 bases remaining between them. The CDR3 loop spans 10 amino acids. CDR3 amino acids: CSASTGIEFF. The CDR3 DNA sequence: TGCAGTGCTAGTACAGGGATAGAGTTCTTC.

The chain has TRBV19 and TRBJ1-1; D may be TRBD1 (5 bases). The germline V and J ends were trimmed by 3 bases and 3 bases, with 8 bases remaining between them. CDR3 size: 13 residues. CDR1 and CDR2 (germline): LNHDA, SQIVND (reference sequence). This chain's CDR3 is CASSIDSYTEAFF. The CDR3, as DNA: TGTGCCAGTAGTATTGACAGCTACACTGAAGCTTTCTTT.

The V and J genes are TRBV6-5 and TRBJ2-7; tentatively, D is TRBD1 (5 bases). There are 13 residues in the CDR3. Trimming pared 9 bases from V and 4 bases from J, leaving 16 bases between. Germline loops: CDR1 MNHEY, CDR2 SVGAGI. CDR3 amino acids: CASPKDSSYEQYF. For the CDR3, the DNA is TGTGCCAGTCCAAAAGACAGTTCGTACGAGCAGTACTTC.

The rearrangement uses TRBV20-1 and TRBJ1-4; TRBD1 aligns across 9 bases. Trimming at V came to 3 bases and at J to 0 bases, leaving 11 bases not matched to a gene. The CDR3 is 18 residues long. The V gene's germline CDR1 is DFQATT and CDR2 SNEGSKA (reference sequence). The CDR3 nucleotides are TGCAGTGCTAGTTCGGGACAGGGCTCCTATGCAACTAATGAAAAACTGTTTTTT. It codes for CSASSGQGSYATNEKLFF.

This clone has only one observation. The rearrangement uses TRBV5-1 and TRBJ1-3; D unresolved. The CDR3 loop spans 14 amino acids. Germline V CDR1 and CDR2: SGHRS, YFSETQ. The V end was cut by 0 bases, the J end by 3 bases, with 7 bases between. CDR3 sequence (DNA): TGCGCCAGCAGCTTGGGGGCAGTTGGAAACACCATATATTTT. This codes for CASSLGAVGNTIYF.

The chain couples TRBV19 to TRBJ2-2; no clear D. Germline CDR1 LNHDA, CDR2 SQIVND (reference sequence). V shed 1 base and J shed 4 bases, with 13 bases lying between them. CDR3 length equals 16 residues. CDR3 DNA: TGTGCCAGTAGTATAGGAGCTGGTGCTTTCACCGGGGAGCTGTTTTTT. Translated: CASSIGAGAFTGELFF.

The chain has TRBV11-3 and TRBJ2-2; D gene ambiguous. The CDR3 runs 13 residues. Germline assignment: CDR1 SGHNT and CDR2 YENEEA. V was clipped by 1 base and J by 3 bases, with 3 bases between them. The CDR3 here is CASSLGHTGELFF. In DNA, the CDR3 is TGTGCCAGCAGCTTAGGGCACACCGGGGAGCTGTTTTTT.

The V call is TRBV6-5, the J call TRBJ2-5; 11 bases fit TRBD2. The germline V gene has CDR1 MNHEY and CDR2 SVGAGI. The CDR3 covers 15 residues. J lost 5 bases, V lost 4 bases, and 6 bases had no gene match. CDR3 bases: TGTGCCAGCAGTTCCCTACTAGCGGGAGTGGAGACCCAGTACTTC. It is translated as CASSSLLAGVETQYF.

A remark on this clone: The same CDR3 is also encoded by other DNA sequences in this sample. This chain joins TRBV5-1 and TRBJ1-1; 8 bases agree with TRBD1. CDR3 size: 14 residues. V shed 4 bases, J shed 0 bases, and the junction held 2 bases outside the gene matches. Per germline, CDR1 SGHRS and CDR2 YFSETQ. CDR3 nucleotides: TGCGCCAGCAGCCGACAGGGGATGAACACTGAAGCTTTCTTT. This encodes CASSRQGMNTEAFF. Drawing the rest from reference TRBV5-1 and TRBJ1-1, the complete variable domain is KAGVTQTPRYLIKTRGQQVTLSCSPISGHRSVSWYQQTPGQGLQFLFEYFSETQRNKGNFPGRFSGRQFSNSRSEMNVSTLELGDSALYLCASSRQGMNTEAFFGQGTRLTVV.

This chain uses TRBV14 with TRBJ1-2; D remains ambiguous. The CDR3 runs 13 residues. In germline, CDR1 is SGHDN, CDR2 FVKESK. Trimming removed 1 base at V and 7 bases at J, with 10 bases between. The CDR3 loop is CASSQGLGGGYTF. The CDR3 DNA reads TGTGCCAGCAGCCAAGGTCTGGGAGGTGGCTACACCTTC.

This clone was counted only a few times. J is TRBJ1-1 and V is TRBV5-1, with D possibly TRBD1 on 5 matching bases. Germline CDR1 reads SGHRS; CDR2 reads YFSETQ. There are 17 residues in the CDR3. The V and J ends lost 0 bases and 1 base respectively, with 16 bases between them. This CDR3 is CASSLGGGLGPNTEAFF. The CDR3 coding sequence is TGCGCCAGCAGCTTGGGGGGCGGCTTAGGGCCGAACACTGAAGCTTTCTTT.

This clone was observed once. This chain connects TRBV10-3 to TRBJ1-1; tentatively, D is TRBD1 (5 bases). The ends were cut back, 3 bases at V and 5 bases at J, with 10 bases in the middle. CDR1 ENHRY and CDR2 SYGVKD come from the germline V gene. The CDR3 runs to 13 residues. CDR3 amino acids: CAISETGETEAFF. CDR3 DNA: TGTGCCATCAGTGAAACGGGGGAAACTGAAGCTTTCTTT.

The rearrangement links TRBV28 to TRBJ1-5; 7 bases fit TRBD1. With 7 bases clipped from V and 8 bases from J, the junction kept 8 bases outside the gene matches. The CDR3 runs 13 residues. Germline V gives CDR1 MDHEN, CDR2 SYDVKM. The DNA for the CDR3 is TGTGCCAGCACCCAAACCCAGGGGGAGCCCCAGCATTTT. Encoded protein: CASTQTQGEPQHF.

CDR3 bases: TGCAGCGTTGAGGGACAGGGAAACACCATATATTTT. This gives the protein CSVEGQGNTIYF. The rearrangement uses TRBV29-1 and TRBJ1-3; 7 bases line up with TRBD1. With 3 bases clipped from V and 4 bases from J, the junction kept 0 bases outside the gene matches. Germline V gene lookup returns CDR1 SQVTM and CDR2 ANQGSEA. CDR3 length equals 12 residues.

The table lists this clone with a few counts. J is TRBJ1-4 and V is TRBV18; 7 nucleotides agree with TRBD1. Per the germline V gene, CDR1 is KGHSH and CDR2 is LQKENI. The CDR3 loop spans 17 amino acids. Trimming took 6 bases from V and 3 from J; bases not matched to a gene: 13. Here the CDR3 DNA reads TGTGCCAGCTCGTCCGAGGGGGCTCGAGGGTCTAATGAAAAACTGTTTTTT. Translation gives CASSSEGARGSNEKLFF.

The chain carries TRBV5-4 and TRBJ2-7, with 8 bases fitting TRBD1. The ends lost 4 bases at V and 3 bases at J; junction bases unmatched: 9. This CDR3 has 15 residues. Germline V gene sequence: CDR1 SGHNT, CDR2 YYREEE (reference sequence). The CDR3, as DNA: TGTGCCAGCAGCAAGAACAGGGGGATTAACTACGAGCAGTACTTC. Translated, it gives CASSKNRGINYEQYF.

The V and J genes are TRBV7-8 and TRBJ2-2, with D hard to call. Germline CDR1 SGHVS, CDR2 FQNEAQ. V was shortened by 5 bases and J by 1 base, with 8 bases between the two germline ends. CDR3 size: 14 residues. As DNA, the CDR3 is TGTGCCAGCAGCAACGAGTGGAACACCGGGGAGCTGTTTTTT. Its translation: CASSNEWNTGELFF. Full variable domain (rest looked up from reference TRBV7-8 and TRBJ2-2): GAGVSQSPRYKVAKRGQDVALRCDPISGHVSLFWYQQALGQGPEFLTYFQNEAQLDKSGLPSDRFFAERPEGSVSTLKIQRTQQEDSAVYLCASSNEWNTGELFFGEGSRLTVL.

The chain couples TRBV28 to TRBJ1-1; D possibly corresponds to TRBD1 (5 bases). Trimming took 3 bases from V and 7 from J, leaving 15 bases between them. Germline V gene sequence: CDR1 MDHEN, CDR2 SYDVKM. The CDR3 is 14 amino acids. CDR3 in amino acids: CASSFLGSGGEAFF. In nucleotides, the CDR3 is TGTGCCAGCAGTTTCTTGGGGTCGGGGGGTGAAGCTTTCTTT.

CDR3 DNA: TGCGCCAGCGCGGAGTTAAACACTGGAAACACCATATATTTT. Protein sequence: CASAELNTGNTIYF. V usage is TRBV5-1 and J usage is TRBJ1-3; no reliable D call. CDR3 length: 14 residues. Trimming shortened V by 7 bases and J by 2 bases, and 13 bases separated the two germline ends. Germline CDR1 SGHRS, CDR2 YFSETQ.

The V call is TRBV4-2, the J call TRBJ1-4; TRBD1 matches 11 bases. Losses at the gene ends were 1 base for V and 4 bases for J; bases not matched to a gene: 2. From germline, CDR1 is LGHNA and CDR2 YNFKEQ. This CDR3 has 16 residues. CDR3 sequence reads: CASSQAGQGDNEKLFF. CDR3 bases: TGTGCCAGCAGCCAAGCGGGACAGGGGGATAATGAAAAACTGTTTTTT.

The DNA of the CDR3 is TGTGCCACCAGCAGAGATCTTGGGCAGGGGCCGCTTCCCCAGCATTTT. Its protein product is CATSRDLGQGPLPQHF. V gene TRBV15 combines with J gene TRBJ1-5, with a tentative D call TRBD1 (6 bases). The CDR3 runs 16 residues. CDR1 and CDR2 from the germline V gene are LNHNV and YYDKDF (reference sequence). Trimming left V 0 bases short and J 10 bases short, with 19 bases between.